Below, 20 T cell receptor beta chains from the same sample are listed, as sequenced in a study of T-cell memory formation after mild COVID-19. Each CDR3 protein is one row after TCRdb ran MiXCR on the 5' RACE reads. The top ten clones hold around 8.1% of a sample with roughly 510,000 distinct CDR3 sequences, roughly a sixth of them seen once. The specimen sequenced was PBMCs or a T cell subset sorted from them (not recorded which). The source is an adult woman who had mild COVID-19 (a few samples of this study predate the infection). Cell type and time point are not known.

The V and J genes are TRBV3-1 and TRBJ2-1, with TRBD2 matching over 12 bases. Germline CDR1 reads LGHDT; CDR2 reads YNNKEL (reference sequence). This CDR3 region has 17 residues. V dropped 0 bases and J dropped 10; count of bases not matched to a gene: 10. The CDR3 DNA is TGTGCCAGCAGCCAAGATTCCCTAGCGGGAGGGCCAAAGGAGCAGTTCTTC. It encodes CASSQDSLAGGPKEQFF.

The chain joins TRBV20-1 to TRBJ2-3; 10 bases align to TRBD2. Germline values: CDR1 DFQATT, CDR2 SNEGSKA (reference sequence). Trimming took 5 bases from V and 5 from J; bases not matched to a gene: 10. The CDR3 is made up of 15 amino acids. The CDR3 sequence is CSAPVLAGVGDTQYF. The CDR3 coding sequence is TGCAGTGCTCCAGTCCTAGCGGGAGTGGGAGATACGCAGTATTTT.

The chain carries TRBV12-3 or TRBV12-4 and TRBJ1-1, with a weak D call TRBD1 (5 bases). The CDR3 runs 14 residues. Between the trimmed V and J ends, which lost 2 bases and 4 bases, there was a span of 11 bases. Here the CDR3 reads CASSLIGVGTEAFF. CDR3 DNA sequence: TGTGCCAGCAGTTTAATAGGGGTAGGCACTGAAGCTTTCTTT.

This clonotype was seen only a few times. The J gene is TRBJ2-4, the V gene TRBV11-2; a possible D gene is TRBD2 (6 bases). V lost 4 bases and J lost 9, with 19 bases in between. CDR1 is SGHAT and CDR2 is FQNNGV in the germline V gene. The CDR3 has 15 amino acids. The CDR3 protein is CASSSRVGGDGIQYF. DNA for the CDR3: TGTGCCAGCAGCTCCCGGGTGGGGGGTGACGGCATTCAGTACTTC.

This chain connects TRBV29-1 to TRBJ2-7; perhaps TRBD1 as D (5 bases). CDR1 is SQVTM and CDR2 is ANQGSEA in the germline V gene. The CDR3 contains 16 residues. V gave up 2 bases and J gave up 0 bases, with 17 bases separating them. Here the CDR3 reads CSVESGIGRSSYEQYF. CDR3 bases: TGCAGCGTTGAATCAGGGATTGGAAGGAGCTCCTACGAGCAGTACTTC.

The chain combines TRBV7-7 with TRBJ2-3; D uncertain. CDR3 size: 16 residues. V lost 5 bases and J 0 bases, leaving 15 bases between the germline ends. Per germline, CDR1 SSHAT and CDR2 FNYEAQ (reference sequence). CDR3 residues: CASSPGQYPSTDTQYF. CDR3 sequence (DNA): TGTGCCAGCAGCCCGGGTCAGTACCCTAGCACAGATACGCAGTATTTT.

This clonotype was counted between two and nine times. The genes are TRBV11-2 and TRBJ2-5; TRBD2 agrees at 11 bases. The CDR3 sequence is 16 residues long. V lost 5 bases to trimming and J lost 4 bases; unmatched junction nucleotides: 9. Germline assignment: CDR1 SGHAT and CDR2 FQNNGV. In DNA form, the CDR3 reads TGTGCCAGCAGCCTGGGGATAGCGGGGGGGCGAGAGACCCAGTACTTC. Amino acids: CASSLGIAGGRETQYF.

This chain joins TRBV4-2 and TRBJ2-5; 7 positions match TRBD1. The J segment lost 3 bases and the V segment lost 0 bases, leaving 7 bases of the junction unmatched. CDR1 and CDR2 (germline): LGHNA, YNFKEQ. CDR3 length: 16 amino acids. CDR3 in DNA: TGTGCCAGCAGCCAAGATTTAAACAGGGGAGAAGAGACCCAGTACTTC. Its translation: CASSQDLNRGEETQYF.

This clonotype was counted only a few times. CDR3 amino acids: CASSPRFDRVGTGELFF. The CDR3 DNA sequence: TGTGCCAGCAGCCCAAGATTCGACAGGGTGGGGACCGGGGAGCTGTTTTTT. The chain joins TRBV9 to TRBJ2-2; the match to TRBD1 covers 7 bases. Germline V lookup: CDR1 SGDLS, CDR2 YYNGEE. CDR3 length: 17 amino acids. V shed 4 bases and J 5 bases; nucleotides not matched to a gene: 14. Filled out from reference TRBV9 and TRBJ2-2, the complete variable domain reads DSGVTQTPKHLITATGQRVTLRCSPRSGDLSVYWYQQSLDQGLQFLIQYYNGEERAKGNILERFSAQQFPDLHSELNLSSLELGDSALYFCASSPRFDRVGTGELFFGEGSRLTVL.

V and J are TRBV29-1 and TRBJ2-7, with 8 positions matching TRBD2. The junction had 8 bases not matched to a gene; V was cut back by 5 bases and J by 2 bases. Germline assignment: CDR1 SQVTM and CDR2 ANQGSEA. CDR3 length: 14 residues. The CDR3 loop reads CSVPTSGNPYEQYF. CDR3 nucleotides: TGCAGCGTTCCCACTAGCGGAAACCCCTACGAGCAGTACTTC.

The genes are TRBV4-3 and TRBJ1-2; D is unclear. The ends were cut back, 0 bases at V and 3 bases at J, with 11 bases in the middle. Germline lookup yields CDR1 LGHNA and CDR2 YSLEER. The CDR3 contains 15 residues. The CDR3 loop is CASSQEVWEDYGYTF. The CDR3 DNA follows: TGCGCCAGCAGCCAAGAAGTTTGGGAGGACTATGGCTACACCTTC.

This chain links TRBV6-1 with TRBJ1-1; TRBD1 agrees at 8 bases. Germline values: CDR1 MNHNS, CDR2 SASEGT. This CDR3 has 15 residues. Trimming removed 7 bases from V and 2 bases from J; junction bases left unmatched: 9. CDR3 nucleotides: TGTGCCAGCACCCAAGACAGGGGACTTAACACTGAAGCTTTCTTT. It encodes CASTQDRGLNTEAFF.

The gene calls are TRBV7-9 and TRBJ2-3; D call uncertain. V was pared by 3 bases and J by 5 bases, with 6 bases between. CDR1 is SEHNR and CDR2 is FQNEAQ in the germline V gene (reference sequence). This CDR3 is built from 12 residues. The CDR3 protein is CASSLAKDTQYF. The CDR3, as DNA: TGTGCCAGCAGCTTGGCCAAAGATACGCAGTATTTT.

This clonotype was picked up a small number of times. The gene calls are TRBV5-5 and TRBJ1-6; D is possibly TRBD1 (5 bases). This CDR3 is 15 amino acids long. Germline V gene sequence: CDR1 SGHKS, CDR2 YYEKEE (reference sequence). Trimming removed 5 bases at V and 8 bases at J, with 17 bases between. The DNA of the CDR3 is TGTGCCAGCAGACGTGGGCCAGGGAATGATTCACCCCTCCACTTT. Protein sequence: CASRRGPGNDSPLHF.

This clonotype was seen a few times. The chain uses TRBV4-2 and TRBJ2-5; a possible D gene is TRBD2 (6 bases). The CDR3 length is 15 residues. Trimming pared 2 bases from V and 1 base from J, leaving 11 bases between. Per germline, CDR1 LGHNA and CDR2 YNFKEQ. CDR3 in DNA: TGTGCCAGCAGCCAATACCGGGGGATCCAAGAGACCCAGTACTTC. Protein product: CASSQYRGIQETQYF.

This sequence joins TRBV15 and TRBJ2-7; maybe TRBD1 (6 bases). The V end was cut by 5 bases, the J end by 6 bases, with 20 bases between. Germline assignment: CDR1 LNHNV and CDR2 YYDKDF (reference sequence). The CDR3 spans 15 residues. In nucleotides, the CDR3 is TGTGCCACCAGCGGAACCCAGGGGCGAAGGGGCGAGCAGTACTTC. Translation: CATSGTQGRRGEQYF. The full variable domain, in which reference TRBV15 and TRBJ2-7 provide the parts outside the CDR3, is DAMVIQNPRYQVTQFGKPVTLSCSQTLNHNVMYWYQQKSSQAPKLLFHYYDKDFNNEADTPDNFQSRRPNTSFCFLDIRSPGLGDTAMYLCATSGTQGRRGEQYFGPGTRLTVT.

This clonotype was seen only a few times. The chain has TRBV9 and TRBJ2-7, with 7 bases aligning to TRBD2. The germline gives CDR1 SGDLS, CDR2 YYNGEE. The CDR3 is 14 amino acids. V lost 0 bases to trimming and J lost 2 bases; unmatched junction nucleotides: 2. The CDR3 bases are TGTGCCAGCAGCGTAGACGGGAGGCCCTACGAGCAGTACTTC. This translates into CASSVDGRPYEQYF. Full variable domain (outside the CDR3, taken from reference TRBV9 and TRBJ2-7): DSGVTQTPKHLITATGQRVTLRCSPRSGDLSVYWYQQSLDQGLQFLIQYYNGEERAKGNILERFSAQQFPDLHSELNLSSLELGDSALYFCASSVDGRPYEQYFGPGTRLTVT.

This clonotype was seen more than once but under ten times. This chain links TRBV6-2 or TRBV6-3 with TRBJ2-1; 8 bases agree with TRBD1. This CDR3 comprises 16 residues. Germline V gene data show CDR1 as MNHEY and CDR2 as SVGEGT. V was pared by 6 bases and J by 5 bases, with 12 bases of the junction left unmatched. The DNA of the CDR3 is TGTGCCAGCAGCTGGTATACCGGACAGGGAAACAATGAGCAGTTCTTC. This codes for CASSWYTGQGNNEQFF.

This clonotype occurred many times. The genes are TRBV15 and TRBJ2-3; tentatively, D is TRBD2 (6 bases). The ends were cut back, 2 bases at V and 2 bases at J, with 14 bases in the middle. CDR1 is LNHNV and CDR2 is YYDKDF in the germline V gene (reference sequence). This CDR3 comprises 16 residues. In DNA form, the CDR3 reads TGTGCCACCAGCAGACCCTTTAGCGGCTCCACAGATACGCAGTATTTT. It encodes CATSRPFSGSTDTQYF.

Comments on this clonotype: A much bigger clone sits one base away, suggesting this may be a read error. The chain links TRBV12-3 or TRBV12-4 to TRBJ1-2; tentative D call: TRBD1 (5 bases). This CDR3 has 11 residues. The CDR3 bases are TGTGTCAGCAGCGGGAGGGGTGGCTACACCTTC. Its translation: CVSSGRGGYTF.